This passage covers 21 T cell receptor beta chains from one sample sequenced in a study of blood T cell repertoires in COVID-19. Clones were read by immunoSEQ multiplex PCR, and TCRdb kept only the in-frame ones, dropping some. The data contain some 150,000 clones, 70% to 90% of them singletons. Sequenced material: peripheral blood. These receptors were obtained from a woman aged 80 or over in a cohort sampled during active or convalescent COVID-19.

The gene calls are TRBV28 and TRBJ1-2, with D maybe TRBD1 (5 bases). CDR1 and CDR2 (germline): MDHEN, SYDVKM. Trimming took 2 bases from V and 3 from J, leaving 10 bases between them. This CDR3 contains 14 residues. CDR3 amino acids: CASSLVQAYYGYTF. CDR3 in DNA: TGTGCCAGCAGTTTAGTACAGGCCTACTATGGCTACACCTTC.

The chain is built from TRBV12-3 or TRBV12-4 and TRBJ2-5; D might be TRBD2 (6 bases). Between the trimmed V and J ends, which lost 4 bases and 4 bases, there was a span of 10 bases. This CDR3 spans 13 amino acids. CDR3 loop: CASSWDGGETQYF. The CDR3 region has the DNA TGTGCCAGCAGTTGGGACGGGGGAGAGACCCAGTACTTC.

In this sample, this clone turned up once. The CDR3 DNA reads TGTGCCAGCAGCAGACTTGGGGAGACCCAGTACTTC. It is translated as CASSRLGETQYF. The chain has TRBV7-2 and TRBJ2-5, with no clear D. The CDR3 is 12 residues long. Germline V CDR1 and CDR2: SGHTA, FQGNSA. Trimming stripped 5 bases from V and 5 bases from J, with 9 bases between.

V is TRBV5-1 and J is TRBJ2-2; 7 bases agree with TRBD2. CDR3 length: 14 residues. Germline CDR1 is SGHRS and CDR2 is YFSETQ. Trimming took 0 bases from V and 5 from J; bases not matched to a gene: 1. In nucleotides, the CDR3 is TGCGCCAGCAGCTTGGAAGCGGGGACCGGGGAGCTGTTTTTT. Protein: CASSLEAGTGELFF. Drawing the rest from reference TRBV5-1 and TRBJ2-2, the complete variable domain is KAGVTQTPRYLIKTRGQQVTLSCSPISGHRSVSWYQQTPGQGLQFLFEYFSETQRNKGNFPGRFSGRQFSNSRSEMNVSTLELGDSALYLCASSLEAGTGELFFGEGSRLTVL.

The chain couples TRBV19 to TRBJ2-1, with D possibly TRBD1 on 5 matching bases. The V and J ends lost 2 bases and 5 bases respectively, with 13 bases between them. The CDR3 loop spans 15 amino acids. Germline V gives CDR1 LNHDA, CDR2 SQIVND (reference sequence). This CDR3 is CASSINSGSDNEQFF. The CDR3 nucleotides are TGTGCCAGTAGTATAAATTCAGGGTCAGACAATGAGCAGTTCTTC.

The V gene is TRBV27, the J gene TRBJ1-4, with a possible D match to TRBD1 (6 bases). In germline, CDR1 is MNHEY, CDR2 SMNVEV (reference sequence). With 6 bases removed from V and 4 bases from J, the gap between germline ends came to 15 bases. The CDR3 has 15 residues. The CDR3: CASRIQGRLNEKLFF. In DNA, the CDR3 is TGTGCCAGCAGGATACAGGGACGTCTTAATGAAAAACTGTTTTTT.

This chain connects TRBV4-2 to TRBJ1-5, with 8 bases that match TRBD1. The trim removed 3 bases at V and 4 bases at J, leaving 2 bases unmatched. This CDR3 has 14 amino acids. Germline V CDR1 and CDR2: LGHNA, YNFKEQ. This chain's CDR3 is CASSQRTGNQPQHF. The DNA of the CDR3 is TGTGCCAGCAGCCAGCGGACAGGGAATCAGCCCCAGCATTTT.

In its sample, this clone was seen once. The rearrangement uses TRBV28 and TRBJ1-1, with D possibly TRBD1 on 5 matching bases. Germline V gene sequence: CDR1 MDHEN, CDR2 SYDVKM. This CDR3 has 12 residues. V lost 6 bases and J 10 bases, leaving 15 bases between the germline ends. CDR3 loop: CASSTLGGVAFF. The CDR3 coding sequence is TGTGCCAGCAGCACCCTGGGGGGGGTAGCTTTCTTT.

The chain carries TRBV7-2 and TRBJ2-5; D is uncertain. This CDR3 is 13 amino acids long. Per germline, CDR1 SGHTA and CDR2 FQGNSA. Deletions cut 3 bases from V and 4 bases from J, with 9 bases between. The CDR3 spells CASSFGSGETQYF. The DNA of the CDR3 is TGTGCCAGCAGCTTCGGCTCAGGAGAGACCCAGTACTTC.

This clone has just one count. Given a much more abundant clone one base away, this may be a read error. The identical CDR3 is also encoded by other nucleotide sequences in the sample. The chain is built from TRBV19 and TRBJ1-5; D is ambiguous. Trimming stripped 5 bases from V and 4 bases from J, with 15 bases between. Germline CDR1 and CDR2: LNHDA and SQIVND (reference sequence). There are 15 residues in the CDR3. CDR3 loop: CASSSPRATNQPQHF. CDR3 sequence (DNA): TGTGCCAGTAGTTCGCCGAGGGCTACTAATCAGCCCCAGCATTTT.

This rearrangement joins TRBV7-4 to TRBJ1-2, with 7 positions matching TRBD1. The CDR3 consists of 13 residues. V was clipped by 4 bases and J by 2 bases; unmatched bases: 1. Germline CDR1 is SGHVT and CDR2 is SQSDAQ. The DNA of the CDR3 is TGTGCCAGCAGCTGGGGACAGAACTATGGCTACACCTTC. It yields the protein CASSWGQNYGYTF.

The CDR3 DNA sequence: TGTGCCAGCAGCTTCGGCATGAGGAGAGAAGCTTTCTTT. This codes for CASSFGMRREAFF. V is TRBV7-2 and J is TRBJ1-1; no definite D call. CDR1 and CDR2 from the germline V gene are SGHTA and FQGNSA. Trimming removed 3 bases from V and 8 bases from J, with 13 bases in between. The CDR3 runs 13 residues.

This clone is a singleton in its sample. The chain carries TRBV10-2 and TRBJ1-5; D is perhaps TRBD1 (5 bases). Trimming pared 0 bases from V and 15 bases from J, leaving 21 bases between. CDR1 is WSHSY and CDR2 is SAAADI in the germline V gene. CDR3 length: 15 residues. CDR3 nucleotides: TGCGCCAGCAGTGAGTCGCCCGACAGCTCGATGAGTATGCATTTT. Residues: CASSESPDSSMSMHF.

J is TRBJ2-2 and V is TRBV11-2, with 7 bases lining up with TRBD1. The germline CDR1 and CDR2 sequences are SGHAT and FQNNGV. V shed 7 bases and J 4 bases; nucleotides not matched to a gene: 9. The length of the CDR3 is 15 residues. Here the CDR3 reads CASTTGVPGTGELFF. The CDR3 DNA reads TGTGCCAGCACCACAGGGGTCCCGGGCACCGGGGAGCTGTTTTTT.

The chain uses TRBV27 and TRBJ1-2; 7 bases line up with TRBD1. Per the germline V gene, CDR1 is MNHEY and CDR2 is SMNVEV (reference sequence). Losses at the gene ends were 6 bases for V and 3 bases for J; bases not matched to a gene: 13. The CDR3 length is 16 residues. CDR3 protein: CASSSHSGQAHYGYTF. In DNA form, the CDR3 reads TGTGCCAGCAGCTCGCATTCCGGACAGGCCCACTATGGCTACACCTTC.

The CDR3, as DNA: TGCGCCAGCAGCCAGATCGGGGAGATCGAGACCCAGTACTTC. Translating it yields CASSQIGEIETQYF. This rearrangement joins TRBV4-1 to TRBJ2-5; D is perhaps TRBD2 (5 bases). V was trimmed by 3 bases and J by 5 bases, leaving 13 bases between them. This CDR3 has 14 amino acids. The germline CDR1 and CDR2 sequences are MGHRA and YSYEKL.

The chain is built from TRBV27 and TRBJ2-5; TRBD2 agrees at 12 bases. With V trimmed by 5 bases and J by 5 bases, 6 bases remained unmatched. This CDR3 is built from 15 residues. Germline CDR1 MNHEY, CDR2 SMNVEV (reference sequence). The chain's CDR3 is CASSQGLAGTETQYF. The CDR3 nucleotides are TGTGCCAGCAGTCAAGGACTAGCGGGAACGGAGACCCAGTACTTC.

With respect to this clone: Other DNA sequences within the sample encode an identical CDR3. The rearrangement links TRBV10-2 to TRBJ1-5, with D possibly TRBD1 on 6 matching bases. CDR1 and CDR2 from the germline V gene are WSHSY and SAAADI. This CDR3 has 13 amino acids. Between the trimmed V and J ends, which lost 6 bases and 7 bases, there was a span of 13 bases. The CDR3 loop is CASSTGQGQPQHF. CDR3 sequence (DNA): TGCGCCAGCAGCACAGGGCAGGGGCAGCCCCAGCATTTT.

The chain has TRBV4-2 and TRBJ2-7, with TRBD2 matching 9 bases. This CDR3 is built from 16 residues. J was trimmed by 5 bases and V by 0 bases; bases with no gene match: 8. From germline, CDR1 is LGHNA and CDR2 YNFKEQ. The CDR3 protein is CASSQDYLAGWDEQYF. The CDR3 DNA reads TGTGCCAGCAGCCAAGATTATCTAGCGGGGTGGGACGAGCAGTACTTC.

This chain links TRBV4-1 with TRBJ2-5; TRBD2 aligns across 11 bases. There are 16 residues in the CDR3. Germline loops: CDR1 MGHRA, CDR2 YSYEKL. V trimming: 4 bases; J trimming: 4 bases; junction bases outside the gene matches: 8. Written as DNA, the CDR3 is TGCGCCAGCAGCCTCAGGGTAGCGGGAGGGCCAGAGACCCAGTACTTC. It codes for CASSLRVAGGPETQYF.

This sequence joins TRBV9 and TRBJ2-5; D unclear. Germline lookup yields CDR1 SGDLS and CDR2 YYNGEE. The CDR3 has 13 amino acids. Trimming shortened V by 3 bases and J by 7 bases, and 13 bases separated the two germline ends. CDR3 sequence: CASSEPSLGTQYF. The DNA for the CDR3 is TGTGCCAGCAGCGAGCCATCGCTAGGGACCCAGTACTTC.